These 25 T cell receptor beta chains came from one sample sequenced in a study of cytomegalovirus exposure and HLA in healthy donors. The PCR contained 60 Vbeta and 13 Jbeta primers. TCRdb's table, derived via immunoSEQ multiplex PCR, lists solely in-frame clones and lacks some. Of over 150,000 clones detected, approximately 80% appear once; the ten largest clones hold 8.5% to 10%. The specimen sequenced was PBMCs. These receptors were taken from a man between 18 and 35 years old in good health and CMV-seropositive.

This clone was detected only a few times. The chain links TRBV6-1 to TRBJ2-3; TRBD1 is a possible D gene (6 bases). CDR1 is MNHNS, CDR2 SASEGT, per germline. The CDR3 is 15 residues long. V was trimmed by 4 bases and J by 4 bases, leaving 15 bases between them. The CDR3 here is CASSVGRGTSDTQYF. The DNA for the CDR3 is TGTGCCAGCAGTGTTGGCAGGGGTACTTCAGATACGCAGTATTTT.

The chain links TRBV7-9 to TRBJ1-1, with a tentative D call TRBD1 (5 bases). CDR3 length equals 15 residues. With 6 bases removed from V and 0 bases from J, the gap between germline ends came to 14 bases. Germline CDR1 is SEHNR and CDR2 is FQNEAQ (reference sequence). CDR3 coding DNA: TGTGCCAGCAGTTTCCACAGGTACATGAACACTGAAGCTTTCTTT. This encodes CASSFHRYMNTEAFF.

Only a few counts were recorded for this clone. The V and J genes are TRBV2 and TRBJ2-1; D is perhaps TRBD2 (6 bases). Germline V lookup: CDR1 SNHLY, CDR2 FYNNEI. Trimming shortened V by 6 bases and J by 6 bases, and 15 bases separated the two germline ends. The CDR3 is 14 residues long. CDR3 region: CASRRDFNGNEQFF. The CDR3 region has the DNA TGTGCCAGCAGGCGGGACTTCAACGGCAATGAGCAGTTCTTC.

CDR3 sequence: CASSQASGFGYTF. The CDR3 DNA sequence: TGCGCCAGCAGCCAAGCTTCGGGGTTTGGCTACACCTTC. The chain joins TRBV4-1 to TRBJ1-2; no firm D call. V lost 1 base and J lost 7, with 10 bases in between. The CDR3 has 13 amino acids. From germline, CDR1 is MGHRA and CDR2 YSYEKL.

CDR3 nucleotide sequence: TGTGCCAGTAGTATAGAATTACAGCCCTACAATGAGCAGTTCTTC. Protein: CASSIELQPYNEQFF. The rearrangement uses TRBV19 and TRBJ2-1; unclear D gene. CDR3 size: 15 residues. The germline V gene encodes CDR1 LNHDA and CDR2 SQIVND (reference sequence). The ends were cut back, 0 bases at V and 2 bases at J, with 8 bases in the middle. Filled out from reference TRBV19 and TRBJ2-1, the complete variable domain reads DGGITQSPKYLFRKEGQNVTLSCEQNLNHDAMYWYRQDPGQGLRLIYYSQIVNDFQKGDIAEGYSVSREKKESFPLTVTSAQKNPTAFYLCASSIELQPYNEQFFGPGTRLTVL.

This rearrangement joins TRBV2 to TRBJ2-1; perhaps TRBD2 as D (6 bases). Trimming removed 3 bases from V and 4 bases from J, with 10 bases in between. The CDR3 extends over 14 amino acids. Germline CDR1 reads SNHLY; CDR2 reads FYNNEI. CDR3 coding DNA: TGTGCCAGCAGTGACGGGACTGGATACAATGAGCAGTTCTTC. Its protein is CASSDGTGYNEQFF.

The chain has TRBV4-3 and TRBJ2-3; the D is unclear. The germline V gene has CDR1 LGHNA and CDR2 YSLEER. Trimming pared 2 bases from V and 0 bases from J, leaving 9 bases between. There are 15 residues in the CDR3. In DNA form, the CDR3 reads TGCGCCAGCAGCCAATTTAGAGCCAGCACAGATACGCAGTATTTT. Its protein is CASSQFRASTDTQYF.

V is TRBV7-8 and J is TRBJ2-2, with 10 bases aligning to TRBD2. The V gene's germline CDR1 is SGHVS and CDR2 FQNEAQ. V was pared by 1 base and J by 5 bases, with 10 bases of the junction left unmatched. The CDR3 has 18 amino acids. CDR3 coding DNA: TGTGCCAGCAGCTTAGTTTGGAGCGGGAGGGCGCGGACCGGGGAGCTGTTTTTT. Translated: CASSLVWSGRARTGELFF.

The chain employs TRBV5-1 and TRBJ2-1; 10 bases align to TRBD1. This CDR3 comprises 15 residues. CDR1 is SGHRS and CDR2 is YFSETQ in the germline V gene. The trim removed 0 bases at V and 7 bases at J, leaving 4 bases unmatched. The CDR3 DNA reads TGCGCCAGCAGCTTGGGTGGGACAGGGGAAAATGAGCAGTTCTTC. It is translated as CASSLGGTGENEQFF.

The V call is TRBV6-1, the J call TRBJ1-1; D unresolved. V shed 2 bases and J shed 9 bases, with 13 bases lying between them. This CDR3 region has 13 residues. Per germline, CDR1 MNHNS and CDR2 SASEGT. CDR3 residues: CASSEYTARQAFF. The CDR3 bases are TGTGCCAGCAGTGAATATACAGCCCGCCAAGCTTTCTTT.

CDR3 residues: CSVLQGSSYEQYF. The CDR3 DNA follows: TGCAGCGTTCTTCAGGGGTCGTCCTACGAGCAGTACTTC. The V and J genes are TRBV29-1 and TRBJ2-7; D is possibly TRBD1 (6 bases). The CDR3 covers 13 residues. V was trimmed by 5 bases and J by 1 base, leaving 12 bases between them. Germline-derived CDR1 and CDR2 are SQVTM and ANQGSEA.

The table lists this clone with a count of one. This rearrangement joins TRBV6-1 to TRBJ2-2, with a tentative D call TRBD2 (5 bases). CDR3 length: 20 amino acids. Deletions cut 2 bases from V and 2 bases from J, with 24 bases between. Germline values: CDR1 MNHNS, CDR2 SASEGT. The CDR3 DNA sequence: TGTGCCAGCAGTGAACAGGCCGGGGTCGTCCCAACCCCAAACACCGGGGAGCTGTTTTTT. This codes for CASSEQAGVVPTPNTGELFF.

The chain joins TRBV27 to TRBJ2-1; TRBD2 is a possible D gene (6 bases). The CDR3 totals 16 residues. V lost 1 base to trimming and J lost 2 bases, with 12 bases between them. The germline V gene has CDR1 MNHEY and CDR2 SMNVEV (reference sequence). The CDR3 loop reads CASSLYAGTAYNEQFF. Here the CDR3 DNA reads TGTGCCAGCAGTTTATATGCGGGGACTGCCTACAATGAGCAGTTCTTC.

CDR3 residues: CASSSEPGQVSYEQYF. For the CDR3, the DNA is TGCGCCAGCAGCTCGGAGCCGGGACAGGTCTCCTACGAGCAGTACTTC. This chain uses TRBV5-1 with TRBJ2-7, with 8 bases identical to TRBD1. This CDR3 has 16 residues. Germline V gives CDR1 SGHRS, CDR2 YFSETQ. Trimming at V came to 3 bases and at J to 0 bases, leaving 8 bases not matched to a gene.

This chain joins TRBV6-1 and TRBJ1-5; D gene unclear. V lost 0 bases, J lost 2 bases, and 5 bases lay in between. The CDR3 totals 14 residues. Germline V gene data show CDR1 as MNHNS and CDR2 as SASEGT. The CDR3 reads CASSEAGGNQPQHF. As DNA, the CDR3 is TGTGCCAGCAGTGAAGCCGGGGGCAATCAGCCCCAGCATTTT.

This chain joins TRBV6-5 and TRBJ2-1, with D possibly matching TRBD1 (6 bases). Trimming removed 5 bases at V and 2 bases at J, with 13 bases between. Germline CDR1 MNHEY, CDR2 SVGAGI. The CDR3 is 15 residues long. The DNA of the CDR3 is TGTGCCAGCAGTAGAGGGACAAGGACCTACAATGAGCAGTTCTTC. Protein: CASSRGTRTYNEQFF.

The CDR3 DNA reads as TGTGCCTGGCGGGACTGGTCGTACGAGCAGTACTTC. Amino acids: CAWRDWSYEQYF. The gene calls are TRBV30 and TRBJ2-7, with D tentatively TRBD2 (6 bases). Germline V gives CDR1 GTSNPN, CDR2 SVGIG (reference sequence). There are 12 residues in the CDR3. Trimming removed 5 bases at V and 4 bases at J, with 12 bases between.

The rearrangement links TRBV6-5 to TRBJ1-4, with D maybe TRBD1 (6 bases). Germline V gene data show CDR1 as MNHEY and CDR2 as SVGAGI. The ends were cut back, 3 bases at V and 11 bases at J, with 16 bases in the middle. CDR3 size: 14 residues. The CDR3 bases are TGTGCCAGCAGTTATAGGCGGGGGCGCGGGAAACTGTTTTTT. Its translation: CASSYRRGRGKLFF.

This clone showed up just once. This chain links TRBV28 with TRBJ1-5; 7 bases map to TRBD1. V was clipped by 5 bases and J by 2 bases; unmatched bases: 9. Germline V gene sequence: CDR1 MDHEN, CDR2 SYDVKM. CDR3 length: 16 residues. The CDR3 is CASSPNRGLGNQPQHF. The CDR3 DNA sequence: TGTGCCAGCAGTCCTAACAGGGGTTTGGGCAATCAGCCCCAGCATTTT.

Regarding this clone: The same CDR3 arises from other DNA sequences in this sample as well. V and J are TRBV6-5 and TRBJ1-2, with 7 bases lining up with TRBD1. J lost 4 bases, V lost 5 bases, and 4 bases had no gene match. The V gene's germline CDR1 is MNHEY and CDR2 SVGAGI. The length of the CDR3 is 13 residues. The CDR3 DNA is TGTGCCAGCAGTACGACAGGGCCCTATGGCTACACCTTC. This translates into CASSTTGPYGYTF.

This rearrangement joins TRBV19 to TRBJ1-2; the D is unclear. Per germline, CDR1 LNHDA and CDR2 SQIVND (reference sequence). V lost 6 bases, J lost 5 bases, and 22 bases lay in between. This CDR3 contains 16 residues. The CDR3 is CASSPFYDYVRYGYTF. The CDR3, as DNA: TGTGCCAGTAGCCCATTTTACGACTATGTACGGTATGGCTACACCTTC.

Here the CDR3 DNA reads TGTGCCAGCAGAAGACAGGGGGGCTCCTACGAGCAGTACTTC. Amino acid sequence: CASRRQGGSYEQYF. The rearrangement uses TRBV6-5 and TRBJ2-7; 9 bases are a match to TRBD1. Germline V gene lookup returns CDR1 MNHEY and CDR2 SVGAGI. J lost 0 bases, V lost 6 bases, and 3 bases had no gene match. This CDR3 has 14 amino acids.

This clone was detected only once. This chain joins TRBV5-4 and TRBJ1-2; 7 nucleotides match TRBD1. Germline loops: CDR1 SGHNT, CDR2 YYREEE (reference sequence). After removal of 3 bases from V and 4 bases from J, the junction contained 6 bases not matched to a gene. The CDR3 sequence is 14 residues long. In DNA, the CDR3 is TGTGCCAGCAGCTCCTCGGGACAGAGCTATGGCTACACCTTC. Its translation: CASSSSGQSYGYTF.

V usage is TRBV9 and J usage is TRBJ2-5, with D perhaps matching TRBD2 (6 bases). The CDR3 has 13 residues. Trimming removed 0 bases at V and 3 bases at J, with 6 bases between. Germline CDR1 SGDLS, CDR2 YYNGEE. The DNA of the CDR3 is TGTGCCAGCAGCGTAGGCGGGGAAGAGACCCAGTACTTC. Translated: CASSVGGEETQYF.

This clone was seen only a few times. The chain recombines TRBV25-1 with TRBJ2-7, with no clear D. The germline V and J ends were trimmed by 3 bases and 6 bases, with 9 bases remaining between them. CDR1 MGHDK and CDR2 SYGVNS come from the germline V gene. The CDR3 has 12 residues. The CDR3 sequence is CASSDTYSEQYF. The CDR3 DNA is TGTGCCAGCAGTGATACTTATTCCGAGCAGTACTTC.